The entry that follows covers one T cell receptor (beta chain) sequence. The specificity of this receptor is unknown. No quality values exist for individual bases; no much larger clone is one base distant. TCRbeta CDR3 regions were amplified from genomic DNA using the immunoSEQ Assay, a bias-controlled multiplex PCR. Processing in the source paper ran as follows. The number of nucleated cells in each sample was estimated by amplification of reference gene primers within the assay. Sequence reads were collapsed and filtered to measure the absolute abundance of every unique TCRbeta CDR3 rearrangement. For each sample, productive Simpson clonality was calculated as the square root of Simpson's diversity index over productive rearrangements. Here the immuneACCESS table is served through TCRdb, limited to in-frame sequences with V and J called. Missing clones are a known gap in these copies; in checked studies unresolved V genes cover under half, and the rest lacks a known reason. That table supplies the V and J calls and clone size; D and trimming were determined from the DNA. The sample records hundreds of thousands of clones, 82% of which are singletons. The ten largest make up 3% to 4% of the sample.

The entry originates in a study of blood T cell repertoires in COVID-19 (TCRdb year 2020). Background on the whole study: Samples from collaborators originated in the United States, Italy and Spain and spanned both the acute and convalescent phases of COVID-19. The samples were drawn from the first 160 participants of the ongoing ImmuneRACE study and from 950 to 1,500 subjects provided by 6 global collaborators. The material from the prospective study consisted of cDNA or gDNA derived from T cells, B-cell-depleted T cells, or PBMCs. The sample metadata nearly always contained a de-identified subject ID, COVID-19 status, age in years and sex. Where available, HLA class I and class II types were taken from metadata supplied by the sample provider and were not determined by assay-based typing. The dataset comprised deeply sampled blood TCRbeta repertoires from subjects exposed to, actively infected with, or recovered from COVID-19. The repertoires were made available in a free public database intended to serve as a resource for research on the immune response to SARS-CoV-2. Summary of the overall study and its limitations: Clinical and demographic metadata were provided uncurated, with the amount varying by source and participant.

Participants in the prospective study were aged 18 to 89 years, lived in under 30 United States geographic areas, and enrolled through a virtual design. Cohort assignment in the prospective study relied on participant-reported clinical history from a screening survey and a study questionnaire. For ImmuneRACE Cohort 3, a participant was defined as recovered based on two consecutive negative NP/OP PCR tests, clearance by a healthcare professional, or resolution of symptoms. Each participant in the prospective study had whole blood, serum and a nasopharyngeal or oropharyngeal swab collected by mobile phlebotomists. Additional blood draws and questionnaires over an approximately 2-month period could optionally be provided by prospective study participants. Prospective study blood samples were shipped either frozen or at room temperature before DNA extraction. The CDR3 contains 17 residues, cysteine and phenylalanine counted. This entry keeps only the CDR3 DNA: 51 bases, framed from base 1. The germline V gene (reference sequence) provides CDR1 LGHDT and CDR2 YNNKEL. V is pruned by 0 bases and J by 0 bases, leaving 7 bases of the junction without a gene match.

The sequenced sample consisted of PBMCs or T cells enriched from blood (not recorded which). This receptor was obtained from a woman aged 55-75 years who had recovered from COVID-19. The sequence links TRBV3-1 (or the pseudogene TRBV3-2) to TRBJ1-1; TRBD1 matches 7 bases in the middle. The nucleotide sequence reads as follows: TGTGCCAGCAGCCAAGACAAGAGGACAGGCATGAACACTGAAGCTTTCTTT. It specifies CASSQDKRTGMNTEAFF.